This T cell receptor (beta chain) was sequenced in a study of blood T cell repertoires in COVID-19. As for the study in general: Collection of acute and convalescent COVID-19 samples took place in the United States, Italy and Spain.

Germline V gene lookup returns CDR1 SEHNR and CDR2 FQNEAQ (reference sequence). CDR3 size: 19 residues. The J segment lost 7 bases and the V segment lost 1 base, leaving 17 bases of the junction unmatched. Per the original data handling: Estimation of nucleated cell counts relied on the amplification of reference gene primers. Assay used: immunoSEQ multiplex PCR; TCRdb lists only in-frame clones, some missing. V, J and clone size reflect that table, while D and trimming were determined from the DNA. Of about 240,000 clones in the sample, 86% were seen once. This TCR derives from a man older than 75 with acute or convalescent COVID-19. This chain connects TRBV7-9 to TRBJ2-1; 9 bases align to TRBD1. The specimen sequenced was peripheral blood. CDR3 coding DNA: TGTGCCAGCAGCTTAGGGGGACAGGGTATCGGTAGCGGGTGGAATGAGCAGTTCTTC. It specifies CASSLGGQGIGSGWNEQFF.